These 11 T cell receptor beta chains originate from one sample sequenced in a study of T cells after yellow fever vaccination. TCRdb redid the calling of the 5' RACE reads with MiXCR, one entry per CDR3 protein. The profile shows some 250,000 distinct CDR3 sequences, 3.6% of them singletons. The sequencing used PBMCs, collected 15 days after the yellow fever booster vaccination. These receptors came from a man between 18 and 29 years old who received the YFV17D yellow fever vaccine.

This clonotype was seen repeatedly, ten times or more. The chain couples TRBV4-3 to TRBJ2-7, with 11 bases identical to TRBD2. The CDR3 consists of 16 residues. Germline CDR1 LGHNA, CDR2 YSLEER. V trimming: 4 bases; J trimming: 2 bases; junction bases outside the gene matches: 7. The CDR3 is CASSRIVAGGPYEQYF. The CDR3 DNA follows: TGCGCCAGCAGCCGCATCGTAGCGGGGGGGCCCTACGAGCAGTACTTC.

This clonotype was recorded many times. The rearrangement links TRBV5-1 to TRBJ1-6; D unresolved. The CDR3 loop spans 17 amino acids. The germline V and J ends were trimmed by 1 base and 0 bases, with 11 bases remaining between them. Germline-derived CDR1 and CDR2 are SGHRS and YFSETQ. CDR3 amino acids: CASSLLSQSSYNSPLHF. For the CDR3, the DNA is TGCGCCAGCAGCTTGCTCTCACAAAGCTCCTATAATTCACCCCTCCACTTT.

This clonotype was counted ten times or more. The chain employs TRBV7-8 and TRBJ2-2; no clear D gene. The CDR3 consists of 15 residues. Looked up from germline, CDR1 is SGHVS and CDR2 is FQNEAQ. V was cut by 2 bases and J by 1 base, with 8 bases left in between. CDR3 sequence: CASSLSRLNTGELFF. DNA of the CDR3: TGTGCCAGCAGCTTATCCAGACTGAACACCGGGGAGCTGTTTTTT.

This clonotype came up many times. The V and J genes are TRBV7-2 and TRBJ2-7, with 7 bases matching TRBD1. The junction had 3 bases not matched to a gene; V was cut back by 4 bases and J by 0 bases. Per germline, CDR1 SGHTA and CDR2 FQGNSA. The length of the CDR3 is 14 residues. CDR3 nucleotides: TGTGCCAGCAGCTCACAGGGGAGCTCCTACGAGCAGTACTTC. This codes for CASSSQGSSYEQYF.

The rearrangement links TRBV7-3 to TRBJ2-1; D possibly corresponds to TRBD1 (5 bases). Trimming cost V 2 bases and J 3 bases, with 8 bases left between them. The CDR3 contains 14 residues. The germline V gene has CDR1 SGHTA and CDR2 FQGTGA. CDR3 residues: CASSLGHGYNEQFF. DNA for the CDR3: TGTGCCAGCAGCTTAGGACACGGCTACAATGAGCAGTTCTTC.

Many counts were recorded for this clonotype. The CDR3 sequence is CASSQGRSTYEQYF. The CDR3 nucleotides read TGTGCCAGCAGCCAGGGACGCTCAACCTACGAGCAGTACTTC. The V call is TRBV3-1, the J call TRBJ2-7; D tentatively fits TRBD1 or TRBD2 (5 bases each). Germline loops: CDR1 LGHDT, CDR2 YNNKEL (reference sequence). The CDR3 extends over 14 amino acids. V shed 3 bases and J shed 2 bases, with 11 bases lying between them.

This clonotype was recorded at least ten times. The CDR3 is CASRPIGRNEQFF. For the CDR3, the DNA is TGCGCCAGCAGGCCGATCGGCAGGAATGAGCAGTTCTTC. The genes are TRBV5-1 and TRBJ2-1, with D hard to call. The V gene lost 5 bases and the J gene lost 7 bases, with 13 bases spanning the gap. The CDR3 covers 13 residues. CDR1 and CDR2 (germline): SGHRS, YFSETQ. Drawing the rest from reference TRBV5-1 and TRBJ2-1, the complete variable domain is KAGVTQTPRYLIKTRGQQVTLSCSPISGHRSVSWYQQTPGQGLQFLFEYFSETQRNKGNFPGRFSGRQFSNSRSEMNVSTLELGDSALYLCASRPIGRNEQFFGPGTRLTVL.

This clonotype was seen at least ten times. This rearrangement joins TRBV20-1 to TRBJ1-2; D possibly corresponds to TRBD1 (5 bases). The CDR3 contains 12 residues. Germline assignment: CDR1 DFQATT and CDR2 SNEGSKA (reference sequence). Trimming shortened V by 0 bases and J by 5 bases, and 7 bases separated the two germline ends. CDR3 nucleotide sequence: TGCAGTGCTAGAGATCCAGGGTATGGCTACACCTTC. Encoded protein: CSARDPGYGYTF.

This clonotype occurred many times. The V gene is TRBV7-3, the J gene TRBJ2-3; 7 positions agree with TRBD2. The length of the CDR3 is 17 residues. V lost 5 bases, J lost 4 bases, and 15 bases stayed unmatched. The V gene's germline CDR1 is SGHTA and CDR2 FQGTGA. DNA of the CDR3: TGTGCCAGCAGCCCGAACCTACTAGCGTTGGTCCCAGATACGCAGTATTTT. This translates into CASSPNLLALVPDTQYF. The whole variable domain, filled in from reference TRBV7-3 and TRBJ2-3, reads GAGVSQTPSNKVTEKGKYVELRCDPISGHTALYWYRQSLGQGPEFLIYFQGTGAADDSGLPNDRFFAVRPEGSVSTLKIQRTERGDSAVYLCASSPNLLALVPDTQYFGPGTRLTVL.

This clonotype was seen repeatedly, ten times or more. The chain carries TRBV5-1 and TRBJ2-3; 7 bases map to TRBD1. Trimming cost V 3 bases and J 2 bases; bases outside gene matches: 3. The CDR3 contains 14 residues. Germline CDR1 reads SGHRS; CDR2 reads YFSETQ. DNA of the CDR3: TGCGCCAGCAGCTCCCAGGGGGACACAGATACGCAGTATTTT. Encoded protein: CASSSQGDTDTQYF.

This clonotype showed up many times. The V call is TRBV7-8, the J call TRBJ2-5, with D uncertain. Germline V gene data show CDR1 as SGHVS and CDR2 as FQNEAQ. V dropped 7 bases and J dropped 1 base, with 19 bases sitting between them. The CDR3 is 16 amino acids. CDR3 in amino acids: CASTSHRVRLQETQYF. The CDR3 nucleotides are TGTGCCAGCACCTCTCATCGGGTGCGTCTCCAAGAGACCCAGTACTTC.